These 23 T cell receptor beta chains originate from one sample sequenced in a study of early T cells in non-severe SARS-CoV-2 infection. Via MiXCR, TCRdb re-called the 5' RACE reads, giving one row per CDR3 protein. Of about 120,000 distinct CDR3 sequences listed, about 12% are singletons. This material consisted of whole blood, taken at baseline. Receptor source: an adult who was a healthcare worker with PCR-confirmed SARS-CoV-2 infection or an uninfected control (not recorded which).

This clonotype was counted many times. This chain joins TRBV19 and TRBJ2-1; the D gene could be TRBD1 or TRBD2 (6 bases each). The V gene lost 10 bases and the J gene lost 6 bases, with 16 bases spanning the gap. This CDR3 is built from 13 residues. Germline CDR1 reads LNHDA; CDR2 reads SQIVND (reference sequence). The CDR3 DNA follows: TGTGCCACGTCGATGGGGGGCCGCAATGAGCAGTTCTTC. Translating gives CATSMGGRNEQFF.

CDR3 sequence: CASSPTWGSGYGYTF. The CDR3 DNA sequence: TGTGCCAGTAGCCCTACATGGGGATCGGGATATGGCTACACCTTC. The rearrangement links TRBV19 to TRBJ1-2; no reliable D call. Trimming shortened V by 6 bases and J by 5 bases, and 19 bases separated the two germline ends. The CDR3 has 15 amino acids. The germline V gene has CDR1 LNHDA and CDR2 SQIVND (reference sequence).

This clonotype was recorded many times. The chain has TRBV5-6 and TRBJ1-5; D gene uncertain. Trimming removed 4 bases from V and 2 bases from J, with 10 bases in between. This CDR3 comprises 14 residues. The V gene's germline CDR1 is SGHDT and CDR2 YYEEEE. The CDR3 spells CASSGGMGNQPQHF. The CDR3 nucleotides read TGTGCCAGCAGCGGAGGCATGGGCAATCAGCCCCAGCATTTT.

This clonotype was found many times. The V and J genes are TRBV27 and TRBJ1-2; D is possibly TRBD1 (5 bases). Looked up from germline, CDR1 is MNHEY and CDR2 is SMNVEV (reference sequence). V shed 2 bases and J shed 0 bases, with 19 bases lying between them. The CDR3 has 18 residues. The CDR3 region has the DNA TGTGCCAGCAGTTTAATCGGGACCGCGCTTTTTTCTAACTATGGCTACACCTTC. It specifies CASSLIGTALFSNYGYTF.

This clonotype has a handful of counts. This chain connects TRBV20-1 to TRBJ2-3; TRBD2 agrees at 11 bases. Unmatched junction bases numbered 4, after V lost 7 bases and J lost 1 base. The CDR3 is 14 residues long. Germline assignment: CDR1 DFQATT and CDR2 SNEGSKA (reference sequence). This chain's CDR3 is CSVIAGGGTDTQYF. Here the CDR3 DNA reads TGCAGTGTTATAGCGGGAGGGGGCACAGATACGCAGTATTTT.

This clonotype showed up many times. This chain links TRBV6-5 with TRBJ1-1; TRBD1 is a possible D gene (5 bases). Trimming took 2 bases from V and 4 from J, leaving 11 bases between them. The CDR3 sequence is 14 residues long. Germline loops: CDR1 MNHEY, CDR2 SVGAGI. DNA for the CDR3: TGTGCCAGCAGTTACGGGGGGGGATCCACTGAAGCTTTCTTT. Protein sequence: CASSYGGGSTEAFF.

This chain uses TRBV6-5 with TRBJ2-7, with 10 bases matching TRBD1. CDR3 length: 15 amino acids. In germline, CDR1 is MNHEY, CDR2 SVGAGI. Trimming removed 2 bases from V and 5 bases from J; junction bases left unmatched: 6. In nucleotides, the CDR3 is TGTGCCAGCAGTTACGGACAGGGGGAGATCAACGAGCAGTACTTC. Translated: CASSYGQGEINEQYF.

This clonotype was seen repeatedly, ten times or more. CDR3 nucleotide sequence: TGTGCCAGCAGCCACCCGGACACCTACGAGCAGTACTTC. Translating gives CASSHPDTYEQYF. The chain carries TRBV7-9 and TRBJ2-7, with D possibly TRBD1 on 5 matching bases. V was trimmed by 5 bases and J by 2 bases, leaving 10 bases between them. Germline values: CDR1 SEHNR, CDR2 FQNEAQ (reference sequence). CDR3 length: 13 residues.

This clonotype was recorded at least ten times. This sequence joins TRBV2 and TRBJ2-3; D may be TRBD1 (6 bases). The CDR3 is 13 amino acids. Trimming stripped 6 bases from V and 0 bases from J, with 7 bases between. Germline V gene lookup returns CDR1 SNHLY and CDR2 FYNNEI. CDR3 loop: CASRRGSTDTQYF. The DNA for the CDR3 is TGTGCCAGCAGAAGGGGGAGCACAGATACGCAGTATTTT.

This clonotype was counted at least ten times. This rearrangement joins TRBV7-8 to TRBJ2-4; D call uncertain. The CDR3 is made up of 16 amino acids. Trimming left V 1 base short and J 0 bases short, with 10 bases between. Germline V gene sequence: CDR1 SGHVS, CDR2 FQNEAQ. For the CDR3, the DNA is TGTGCCAGCAGCTTAGAACAGAGACTAGCCAAAAACATTCAGTACTTC. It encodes CASSLEQRLAKNIQYF.

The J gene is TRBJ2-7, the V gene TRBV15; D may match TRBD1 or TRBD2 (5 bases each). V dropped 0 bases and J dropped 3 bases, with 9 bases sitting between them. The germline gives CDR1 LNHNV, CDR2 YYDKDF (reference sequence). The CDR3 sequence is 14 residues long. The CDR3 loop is CATSREGVGYEQYF. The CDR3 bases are TGTGCCACCAGCAGAGAGGGGGTTGGCTACGAGCAGTACTTC. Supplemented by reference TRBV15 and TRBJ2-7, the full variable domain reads DAMVIQNPRYQVTQFGKPVTLSCSQTLNHNVMYWYQQKSSQAPKLLFHYYDKDFNNEADTPDNFQSRRPNTSFCFLDIRSPGLGDTAMYLCATSREGVGYEQYFGPGTRLTVT.

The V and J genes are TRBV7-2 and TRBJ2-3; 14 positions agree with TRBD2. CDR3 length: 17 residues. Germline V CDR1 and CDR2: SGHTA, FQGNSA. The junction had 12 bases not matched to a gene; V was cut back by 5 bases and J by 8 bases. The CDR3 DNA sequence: TGTGCCAGCAGCCCTACCCGACTAGCGGGGGGGCTAGGTACGCAGTATTTT. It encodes CASSPTRLAGGLGTQYF. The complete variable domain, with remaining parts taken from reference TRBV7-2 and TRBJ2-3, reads GAGVSQSPSNKVTEKGKDVELRCDPISGHTALYWYRQSLGQGLEFLIYFQGNSAPDKSGLPSDRFSAERTGGSVSTLTIQRTQQEDSAVYLCASSPTRLAGGLGTQYFGPGTRLTVL.

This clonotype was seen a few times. Here the CDR3 DNA reads TGTGCCATCAGTGAGGGGGACAGGGGGCCATTGGAAGAAAAACTGTTTTTT. This sequence encodes CAISEGDRGPLEEKLFF. The V call is TRBV10-3, the J call TRBJ1-4, with 12 bases aligning to TRBD1. Losses at the gene ends were 2 bases for V and 8 bases for J; bases not matched to a gene: 9. CDR1 and CDR2 from the germline V gene are ENHRY and SYGVKD. The CDR3 is made up of 17 amino acids.

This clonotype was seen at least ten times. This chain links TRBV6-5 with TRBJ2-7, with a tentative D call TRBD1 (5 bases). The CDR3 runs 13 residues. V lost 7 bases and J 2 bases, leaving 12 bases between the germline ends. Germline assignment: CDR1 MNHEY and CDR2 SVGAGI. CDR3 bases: TGTGCCAGCAAGGGGAATACCGCCTACGAGCAGTACTTC. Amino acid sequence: CASKGNTAYEQYF.

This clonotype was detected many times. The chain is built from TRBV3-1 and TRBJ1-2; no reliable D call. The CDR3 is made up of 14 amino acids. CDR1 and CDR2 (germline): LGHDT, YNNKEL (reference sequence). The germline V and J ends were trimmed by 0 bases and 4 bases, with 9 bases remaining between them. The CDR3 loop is CASSQDPSVYGYTF. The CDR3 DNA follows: TGTGCCAGCAGCCAAGATCCGTCAGTCTATGGCTACACCTTC.

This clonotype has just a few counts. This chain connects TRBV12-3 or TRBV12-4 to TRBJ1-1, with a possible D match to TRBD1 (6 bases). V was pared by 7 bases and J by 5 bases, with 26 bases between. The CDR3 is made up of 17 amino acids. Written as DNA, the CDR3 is TGTGCCAGCACTTCCGGCCGGGGACACCGAGAAGGGACTGAAGCTTTCTTT. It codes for CASTSGRGHREGTEAFF.

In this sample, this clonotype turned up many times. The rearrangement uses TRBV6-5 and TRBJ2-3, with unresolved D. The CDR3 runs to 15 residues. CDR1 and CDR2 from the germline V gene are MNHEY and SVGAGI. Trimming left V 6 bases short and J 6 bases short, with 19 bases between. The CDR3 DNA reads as TGTGCCAGCAGGTCATCCCCTTGGGTCTGGGATACGCAGTATTTT. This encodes CASRSSPWVWDTQYF.

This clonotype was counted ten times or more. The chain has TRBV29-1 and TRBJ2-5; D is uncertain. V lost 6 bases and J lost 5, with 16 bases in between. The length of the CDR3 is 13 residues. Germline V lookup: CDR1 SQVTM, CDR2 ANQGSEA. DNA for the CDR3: TGCAGCGTAACGGGCCAGCCGGGTGAGACCCAGTACTTC. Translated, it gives CSVTGQPGETQYF.

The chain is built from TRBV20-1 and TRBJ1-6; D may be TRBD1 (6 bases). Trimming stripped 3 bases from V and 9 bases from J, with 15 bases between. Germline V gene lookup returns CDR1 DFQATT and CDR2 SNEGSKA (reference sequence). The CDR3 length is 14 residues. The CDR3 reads CSASVGAVGSPLHF. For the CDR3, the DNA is TGCAGTGCTAGTGTGGGGGCGGTAGGTTCACCCCTCCACTTT.

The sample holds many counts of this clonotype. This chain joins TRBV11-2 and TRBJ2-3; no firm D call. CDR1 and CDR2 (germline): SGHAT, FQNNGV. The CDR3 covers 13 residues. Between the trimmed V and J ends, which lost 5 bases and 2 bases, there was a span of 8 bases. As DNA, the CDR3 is TGTGCCAGCAGCCCACAAGTCACAGATACGCAGTATTTT. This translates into CASSPQVTDTQYF.

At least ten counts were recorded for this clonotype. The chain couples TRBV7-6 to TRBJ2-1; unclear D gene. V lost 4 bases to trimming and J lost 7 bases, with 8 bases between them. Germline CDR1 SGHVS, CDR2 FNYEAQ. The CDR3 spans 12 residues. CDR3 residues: CASSSPANEQFF. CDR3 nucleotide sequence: TGTGCCAGCAGCTCCCCGGCAAATGAGCAGTTCTTC.

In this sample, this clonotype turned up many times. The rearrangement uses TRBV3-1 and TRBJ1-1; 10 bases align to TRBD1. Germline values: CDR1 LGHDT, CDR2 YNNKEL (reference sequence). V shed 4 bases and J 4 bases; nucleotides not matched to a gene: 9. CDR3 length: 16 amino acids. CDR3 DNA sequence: TGTGCCAGCAGCCCCGTGACAGGGGGCGCGGGCACTGAAGCTTTCTTT. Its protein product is CASSPVTGGAGTEAFF.

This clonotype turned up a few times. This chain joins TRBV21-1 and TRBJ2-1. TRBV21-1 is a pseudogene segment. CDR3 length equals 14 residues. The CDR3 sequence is CASSKALRDNEQFF. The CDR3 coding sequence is TGTGCCAGCAGCAAAGCGCTAAGGGACAATGAGCAGTTCTTC.